Listed here is a single T cell receptor beta chain. The source of the sample is a study of blood T cell repertoires in COVID-19. Measured with immunoSEQ multiplex PCR; TCRdb has only the in-frame clones, and not every one. This table holds about 160,000 clones, 70% to 90% found once. CDR1 LGHNA and CDR2 YSLEER come from the germline V gene. CDR3 length: 16 amino acids. The V and J ends lost 4 bases and 1 base, in that order; junction bases with no gene match: 10. The TCR comes from a human donor in a cohort sampled during active COVID-19. The V and J genes are TRBV4-3 and TRBJ2-7; 7 bases are shared with TRBD2. The sample taken for sequencing was peripheral blood. CDR3 coding DNA: TGCGCCAGCAGCCCCTATACCTGGGGGGGGTCCTACGAGCAGTACTTC. This gives the protein CASSPYTWGGSYEQYF.